This T cell receptor beta chain was sequenced during a study of regulatory T cells in long-lasting Graves disease. Trimming removed 3 bases at V and 3 bases at J, with 6 bases between. Germline CDR1 and CDR2: MDHEN and SYDVKM. This CDR3 contains 13 residues. CDR3-region Arm-PCR and iRepertoire HTBI primers produced the TCR beta libraries. Each CDR3 protein gets one entry after TCRdb re-called the multiplex PCR reads with MiXCR. The sample contains approximately 400,000 distinct CDR3 sequences, 20% to 25% of which appear only once. Noted time point: persistent/refractory GD, antithyroid drugs over 5 years with positive TRAb. Making the TCR library involved RNA that had been extracted from PBMCs. This clonotype has more than one count but fewer than ten.

This receptor was obtained from a woman aged 40 to 50 with Graves disease. Sequencing was performed on peripheral blood mononuclear cells (PBMCs), taken when the disease was refractory, from a patient treated with antithyroid drugs. The chain uses TRBV28 and TRBJ1-3; D uncertain. The CDR3 reads CASSFLGGNTIYF. As DNA, the CDR3 is TGTGCCAGCAGTTTTTTAGGTGGAAACACCATATATTTT.